Listed here are 20 T cell receptor beta chains from one sample, sequenced in a study of cytomegalovirus exposure and HLA in healthy donors. The PCR had 60 Vbeta and 13 Jbeta primers. Assay: immunoSEQ multiplex PCR; the TCRdb copy retains only in-frame clones and omits some. The sample yields some 150,000 clones, 55% to 80% seen once. The specimen was PBMCs. Receptors originate from a woman between 55 and 75 years old in good health and CMV-seropositive.

A few counts support this clone. J is TRBJ2-5 and V is TRBV7-3, with 8 bases identical to TRBD2. V lost 5 bases to trimming and J lost 3 bases; unmatched junction nucleotides: 8. CDR1 and CDR2 from the germline V gene are SGHTA and FQGTGA. This CDR3 spans 15 amino acids. The CDR3 region has the DNA TGTGCCAGCAGCCCCGGATGGCGGGAGGAAGAGACCCAGTACTTC. This translates into CASSPGWREEETQYF.

This clone was counted once. V usage is TRBV5-8 and J usage is TRBJ2-7, with D possibly TRBD1 on 5 matching bases. Germline values: CDR1 SGHTS, CDR2 YDEGEE. V lost 0 bases and J lost 3, with 7 bases in between. This CDR3 is 13 amino acids long. This chain's CDR3 is CASSLEQVYEQYF. For the CDR3, the DNA is TGTGCCAGCAGCTTGGAACAGGTCTACGAGCAGTACTTC.

The chain employs TRBV18 and TRBJ2-3, with TRBD1 matching 7 bases. The V segment lost 4 bases and the J segment 5 bases; nucleotides outside the gene matches: 6. The germline gives CDR1 KGHSH, CDR2 LQKENI. CDR3 length: 14 residues. CDR3 residues: CASSLQGEKDTQYF. In DNA form, the CDR3 reads TGTGCCAGCTCACTCCAGGGGGAGAAAGATACGCAGTATTTT.

The V gene is TRBV10-2, the J gene TRBJ2-7; D unresolved. Germline values: CDR1 WSHSY, CDR2 SAAADI. This CDR3 has 13 residues. Trimming took 2 bases from V and 5 from J, leaving 10 bases between them. The CDR3 sequence: CASSEGRKDEQYF. The CDR3 DNA follows: TGCGCCAGCAGTGAGGGCAGAAAAGACGAGCAGTACTTC.

CDR3 bases: TGTGCCAGCAGTGAAGGAGGCGACTTAGGCTACAATGAGCAGTTCTTC. Amino acid sequence: CASSEGGDLGYNEQFF. V usage is TRBV6-1 and J usage is TRBJ2-1, with D hard to call. Germline V gives CDR1 MNHNS, CDR2 SASEGT. There are 16 residues in the CDR3. Trimming took 1 base from V and 3 from J, leaving 13 bases between them.

This sequence joins TRBV30 and TRBJ2-3; 15 bases line up with TRBD2. J was trimmed by 1 base and V by 1 base; bases with no gene match: 9. Looked up from germline, CDR1 is GTSNPN and CDR2 is SVGIG (reference sequence). The CDR3 runs 19 residues. Here the CDR3 reads CAWSGTSGRAPGGTDTQYF. The CDR3, as DNA: TGTGCCTGGAGTGGGACTAGCGGGAGGGCCCCGGGGGGCACAGATACGCAGTATTTT.

This clone was recorded a few times. The V gene is TRBV5-1, the J gene TRBJ2-1; possibly TRBD1 for D (6 bases). The V end was cut by 0 bases, the J end by 4 bases, with 14 bases between. This CDR3 is 16 amino acids long. Germline V gene lookup returns CDR1 SGHRS and CDR2 YFSETQ. CDR3 sequence (DNA): TGCGCCAGCAGCTTGGCCCCGACAGGACAATACAATGAGCAGTTCTTC. It codes for CASSLAPTGQYNEQFF.

V usage is TRBV14 and J usage is TRBJ2-7, with 8 bases lining up with TRBD2. CDR1 is SGHDN, CDR2 FVKESK, per germline. After removal of 4 bases from V and 4 bases from J, the junction contained 9 bases not matched to a gene. This CDR3 has 15 amino acids. CDR3 loop: CASSPGGAGVYEQYF. The CDR3 coding sequence is TGTGCCAGCAGCCCCGGGGGAGCGGGAGTGTACGAGCAGTACTTC.

The CDR3 bases are TGCGCCAGCAGCCAAACCGCTAGCGGGAGGGCCGGGGAGCTGTTTTTT. Translation gives CASSQTASGRAGELFF. The chain uses TRBV4-3 and TRBJ2-2, with TRBD2 matching over 12 bases. The CDR3 is 16 amino acids. Germline CDR1 and CDR2: LGHNA and YSLEER. J lost 6 bases, V lost 2 bases, and 4 bases had no gene match.

The chain joins TRBV2 to TRBJ1-2; no clear D. Germline values: CDR1 SNHLY, CDR2 FYNNEI. V was trimmed by 7 bases and J by 4 bases, leaving 10 bases between them. The CDR3 contains 12 residues. In DNA, the CDR3 is TGTGCCAGCACTGAGTTCAGCTATGGCTACACCTTC. It is translated as CASTEFSYGYTF.

The chain recombines TRBV18 with TRBJ1-2; TRBD1 matches 7 bases. V lost 3 bases and J lost 7; bases outside the gene matches: 5. The V gene's germline CDR1 is KGHSH and CDR2 LQKENI. This CDR3 contains 13 residues. In DNA, the CDR3 is TGTGCCAGCTCACCCGACAGGGTGGGTGGCTACACCTTC. The encoded protein is CASSPDRVGGYTF.

This chain uses TRBV10-3 with TRBJ2-5, with 10 nucleotides matching TRBD2. This CDR3 comprises 19 residues. V lost 7 bases to trimming and J lost 5 bases; unmatched junction nucleotides: 22. Germline assignment: CDR1 ENHRY and CDR2 SYGVKD. The chain's CDR3 is CAIKITGAPSAGGRETQYF. CDR3 nucleotide sequence: TGTGCCATCAAGATAACAGGGGCCCCATCAGCGGGAGGGCGGGAGACCCAGTACTTC.

The V and J genes are TRBV28 and TRBJ1-2; D is perhaps TRBD1 (5 bases). In germline, CDR1 is MDHEN, CDR2 SYDVKM. This CDR3 spans 16 amino acids. Trimming left V 4 bases short and J 3 bases short, with 18 bases between. The CDR3 DNA sequence: TGTGCCAGCAGTTCACCAGACCAGGGACTCCACTATGGCTACACCTTC. Translation: CASSSPDQGLHYGYTF.

J is TRBJ1-2 and V is TRBV19; a weak D match, TRBD1 (5 bases). The CDR3 is 15 amino acids. V lost 3 bases and J lost 2, with 13 bases in between. Germline-derived CDR1 and CDR2 are LNHDA and SQIVND (reference sequence). The CDR3 DNA sequence: TGTGCCAGTAGTATTCCCGGGACTGAAAACTATGGCTACACCTTC. Amino acid sequence: CASSIPGTENYGYTF.

The genes are TRBV1 and TRBJ2-2; TRBD2, the D gene given by the table, was not confirmed from the DNA. TRBV1 corresponds to a pseudogene. This CDR3 spans 18 amino acids. The DNA of the CDR3 is TGCACCAGCAGCCAAGATTCCGTAAGCGGGAGGGACACCGGGGAGCTGTTTTTT. Its protein product is CTSSQDSVSGRDTGELFF.

The chain links TRBV7-2 to TRBJ2-2; D possibly corresponds to TRBD2 (6 bases). Trimming took 0 bases from V and 0 from J, leaving 8 bases between them. The CDR3 is 16 amino acids. The V gene's germline CDR1 is SGHTA and CDR2 FQGNSA. The CDR3 coding sequence is TGTGCCAGCAGCTTAGCGGGACTTGCGAACACCGGGGAGCTGTTTTTT. This codes for CASSLAGLANTGELFF.

The rearrangement links TRBV2 to TRBJ1-4, with D possibly TRBD1 on 5 matching bases. CDR1 SNHLY and CDR2 FYNNEI come from the germline V gene. The CDR3 has 12 amino acids. Trimming pared 7 bases from V and 7 bases from J, leaving 10 bases between. This CDR3 is CASIGEAEKLFF. In nucleotides, the CDR3 is TGTGCCAGCATAGGGGAGGCTGAAAAACTGTTTTTT.

This clone has just a few counts. This sequence joins TRBV19 and TRBJ2-1; 10 nucleotides line up with TRBD1. The V gene's germline CDR1 is LNHDA and CDR2 SQIVND (reference sequence). V shed 8 bases, J shed 9 bases, and the junction held 10 bases outside the gene matches. The CDR3 runs 14 residues. In DNA form, the CDR3 reads TGTGCCAGTCACCCCGGGACAGGGGAACGTGAGCAGTTCTTC. It codes for CASHPGTGEREQFF.

This chain's CDR3 is CASSLVGLATGRDEQYF. In DNA, the CDR3 is TGTGCCAGCAGTCTAGTCGGACTAGCGACTGGCCGTGACGAGCAGTACTTC. The chain carries TRBV27 and TRBJ2-7; 9 bases align to TRBD2. The CDR3 totals 17 residues. Germline V gene data show CDR1 as MNHEY and CDR2 as SMNVEV (reference sequence). Germline trimming cut 5 bases from V and 5 bases from J; bases unmatched to any gene: 16.

The gene calls are TRBV4-1 and TRBJ2-7; 14 bases match TRBD2. Losses at the gene ends were 2 bases for V and 4 bases for J; bases not matched to a gene: 4. The germline V gene encodes CDR1 MGHRA and CDR2 YSYEKL. The CDR3 runs 16 residues. Written as DNA, the CDR3 is TGCGCCAGCAGCCAATCAGGGACTAGCGGGAGTTACGAGCAGTACTTC. Amino acids: CASSQSGTSGSYEQYF.